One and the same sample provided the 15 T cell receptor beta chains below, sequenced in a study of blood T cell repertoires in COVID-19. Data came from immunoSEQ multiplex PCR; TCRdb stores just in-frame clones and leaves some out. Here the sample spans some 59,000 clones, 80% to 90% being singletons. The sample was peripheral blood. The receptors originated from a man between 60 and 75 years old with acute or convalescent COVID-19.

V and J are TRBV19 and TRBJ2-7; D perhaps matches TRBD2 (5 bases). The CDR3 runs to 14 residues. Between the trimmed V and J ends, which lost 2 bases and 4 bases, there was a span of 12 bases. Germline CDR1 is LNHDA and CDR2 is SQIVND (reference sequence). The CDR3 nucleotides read TGTGCCAGTAGTATAACCGGGGAAGGGTACGAGCAGTACTTC. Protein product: CASSITGEGYEQYF.

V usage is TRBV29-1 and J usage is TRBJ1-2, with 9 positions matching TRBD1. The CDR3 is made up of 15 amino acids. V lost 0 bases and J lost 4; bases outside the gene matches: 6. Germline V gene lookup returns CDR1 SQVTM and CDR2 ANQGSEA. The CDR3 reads CSVEDDRGGPYGYTF. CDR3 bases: TGCAGCGTTGAAGATGACAGGGGGGGACCCTATGGCTACACCTTC.

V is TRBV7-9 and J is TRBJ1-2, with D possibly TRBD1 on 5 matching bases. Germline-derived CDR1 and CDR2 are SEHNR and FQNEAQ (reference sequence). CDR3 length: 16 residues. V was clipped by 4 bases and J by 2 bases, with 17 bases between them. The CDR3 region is CASSSQRQGSNYGYTF. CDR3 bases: TGTGCCAGCAGCTCCCAAAGGCAGGGATCCAACTATGGCTACACCTTC.

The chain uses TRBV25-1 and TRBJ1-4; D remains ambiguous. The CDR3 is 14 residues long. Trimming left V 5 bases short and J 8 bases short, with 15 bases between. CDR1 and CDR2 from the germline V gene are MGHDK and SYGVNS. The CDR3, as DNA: TGTGCCAGCAGTTTCGGAGGGAGTGGGGAAAAACTGTTTTTT. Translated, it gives CASSFGGSGEKLFF.

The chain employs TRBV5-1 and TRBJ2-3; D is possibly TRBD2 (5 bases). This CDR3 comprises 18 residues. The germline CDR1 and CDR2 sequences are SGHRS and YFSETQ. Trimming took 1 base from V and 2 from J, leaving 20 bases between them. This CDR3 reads CASSLMGRLASYTDTQYF. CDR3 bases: TGCGCCAGCAGCTTGATGGGAAGGTTGGCTAGCTACACAGATACGCAGTATTTT.

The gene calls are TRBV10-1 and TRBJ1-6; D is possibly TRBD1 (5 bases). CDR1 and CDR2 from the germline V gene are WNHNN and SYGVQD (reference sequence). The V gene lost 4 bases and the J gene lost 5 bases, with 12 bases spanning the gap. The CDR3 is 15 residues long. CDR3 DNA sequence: TGCGCCAGCAGTGGCCGTCGCAGGGATAATTCACCCCTCCACTTT. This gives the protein CASSGRRRDNSPLHF.

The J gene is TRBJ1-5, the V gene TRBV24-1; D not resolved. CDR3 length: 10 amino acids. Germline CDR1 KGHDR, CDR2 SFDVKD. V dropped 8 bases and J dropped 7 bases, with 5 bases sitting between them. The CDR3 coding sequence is TGTGCCACCATGACACAGCCCCAGCATTTT. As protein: CATMTQPQHF.

The CDR3 DNA follows: TGTGCCAGCAGCTTAGATCGCTACGAGCAGTACTTC. As protein: CASSLDRYEQYF. The rearrangement uses TRBV11-3 and TRBJ2-7, with D uncertain. The CDR3 runs to 12 residues. Germline CDR1 SGHNT, CDR2 YENEEA. With 0 bases removed from V and 3 bases from J, the gap between germline ends came to 3 bases.

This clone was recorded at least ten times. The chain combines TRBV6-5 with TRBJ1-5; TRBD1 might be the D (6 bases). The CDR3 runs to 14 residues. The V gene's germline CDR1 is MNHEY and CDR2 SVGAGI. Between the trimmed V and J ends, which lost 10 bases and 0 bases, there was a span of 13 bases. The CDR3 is CATKDRNSNQPQHF. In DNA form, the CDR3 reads TGTGCCACTAAGGACAGAAATAGCAATCAGCCCCAGCATTTT.

DNA of the CDR3: TGTGCCAGCAGCTCGGGACTCCACAATGAGCAGTTCTTC. Amino acid sequence: CASSSGLHNEQFF. V is TRBV9 and J is TRBJ2-1; D possibly corresponds to TRBD2 (6 bases). Germline assignment: CDR1 SGDLS and CDR2 YYNGEE. V lost 4 bases and J lost 5, with 10 bases in between. The length of the CDR3 is 13 residues.

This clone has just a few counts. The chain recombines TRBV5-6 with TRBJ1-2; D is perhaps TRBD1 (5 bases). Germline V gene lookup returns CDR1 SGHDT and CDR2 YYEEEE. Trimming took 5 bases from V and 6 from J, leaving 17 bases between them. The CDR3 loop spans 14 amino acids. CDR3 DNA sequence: TGTGCCAGCAGTTCGGTTGGGCAGGGCAATGGCTACACCTTC. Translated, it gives CASSSVGQGNGYTF.

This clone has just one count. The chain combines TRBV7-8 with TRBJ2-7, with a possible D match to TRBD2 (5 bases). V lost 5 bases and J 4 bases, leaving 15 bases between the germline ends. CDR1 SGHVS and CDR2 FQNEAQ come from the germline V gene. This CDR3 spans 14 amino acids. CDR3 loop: CASSPDGGFYEQYF. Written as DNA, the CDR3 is TGTGCCAGCAGCCCCGACGGAGGTTTTTACGAGCAGTACTTC.

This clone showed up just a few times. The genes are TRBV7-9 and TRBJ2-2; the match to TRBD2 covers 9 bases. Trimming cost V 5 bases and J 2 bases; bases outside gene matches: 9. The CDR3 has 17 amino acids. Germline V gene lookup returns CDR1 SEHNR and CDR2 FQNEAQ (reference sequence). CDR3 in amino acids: CASSTTPSGNNTGELFF. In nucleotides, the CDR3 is TGTGCCAGCAGCACAACCCCTAGCGGGAACAACACCGGGGAGCTGTTTTTT.

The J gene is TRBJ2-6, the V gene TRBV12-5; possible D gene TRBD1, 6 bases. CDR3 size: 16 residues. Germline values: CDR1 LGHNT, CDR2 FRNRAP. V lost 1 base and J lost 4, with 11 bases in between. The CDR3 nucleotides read TGTGCTAGTGGTTTGGCTACAGGGCCCGGGGCCAACGTCCTGACTTTC. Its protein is CASGLATGPGANVLTF.

Written as DNA, the CDR3 is TGTGCCAGCAGCGGTGACAGCTATGGCTACACCTTC. Translating gives CASSGDSYGYTF. This chain uses TRBV9 with TRBJ1-2; D might be TRBD1 (5 bases). The V end lost 3 bases, the J end lost 4 bases, and 7 bases lay between the germline ends. This CDR3 region has 12 residues. Looked up from germline, CDR1 is SGDLS and CDR2 is YYNGEE.